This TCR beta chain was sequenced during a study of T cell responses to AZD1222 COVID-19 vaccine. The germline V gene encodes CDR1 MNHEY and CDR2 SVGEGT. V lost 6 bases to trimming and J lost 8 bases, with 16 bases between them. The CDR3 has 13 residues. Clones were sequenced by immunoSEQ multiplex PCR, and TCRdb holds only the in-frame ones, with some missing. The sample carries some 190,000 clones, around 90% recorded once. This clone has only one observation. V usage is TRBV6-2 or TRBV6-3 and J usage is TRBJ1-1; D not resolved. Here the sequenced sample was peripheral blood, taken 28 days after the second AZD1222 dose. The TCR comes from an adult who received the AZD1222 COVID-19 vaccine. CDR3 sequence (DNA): TGTGCCAGCAGCCGCCCGAGGGTAGAGGAAGCTTTCTTT. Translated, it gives CASSRPRVEEAFF.